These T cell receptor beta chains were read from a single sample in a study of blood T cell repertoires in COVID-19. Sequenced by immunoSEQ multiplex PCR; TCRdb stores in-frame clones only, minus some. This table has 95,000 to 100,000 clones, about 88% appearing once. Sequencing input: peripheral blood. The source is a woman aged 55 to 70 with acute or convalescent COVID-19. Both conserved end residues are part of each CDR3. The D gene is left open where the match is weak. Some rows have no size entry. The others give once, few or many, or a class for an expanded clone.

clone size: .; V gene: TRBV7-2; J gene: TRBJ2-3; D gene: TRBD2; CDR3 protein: CASRGTSGGSRTDTQYF
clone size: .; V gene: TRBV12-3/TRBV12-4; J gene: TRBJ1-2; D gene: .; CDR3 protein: CASSLRANYGYTF
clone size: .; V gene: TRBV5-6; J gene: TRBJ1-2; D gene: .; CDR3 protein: CASSPRGADSGGYTF
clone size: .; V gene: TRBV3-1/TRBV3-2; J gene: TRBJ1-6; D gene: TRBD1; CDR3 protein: CASRGQSNSPLHF
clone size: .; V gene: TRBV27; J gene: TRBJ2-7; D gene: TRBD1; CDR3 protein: CASSYGQGREQYF
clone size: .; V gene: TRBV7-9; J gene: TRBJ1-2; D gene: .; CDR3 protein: CASSLDRGGGYTF
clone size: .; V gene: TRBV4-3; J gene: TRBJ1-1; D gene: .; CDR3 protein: CASSQDSLNTEAFF
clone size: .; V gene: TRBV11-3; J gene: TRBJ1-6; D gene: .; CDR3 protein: CASPTLHF
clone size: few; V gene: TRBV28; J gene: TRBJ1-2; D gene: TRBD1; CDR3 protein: CASSLRAGGFGYGYTF
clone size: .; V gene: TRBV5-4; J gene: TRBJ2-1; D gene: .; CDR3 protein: CASSLTANEQFF
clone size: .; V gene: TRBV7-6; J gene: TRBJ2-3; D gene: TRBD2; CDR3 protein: CASSSGLAVFSDTQYF
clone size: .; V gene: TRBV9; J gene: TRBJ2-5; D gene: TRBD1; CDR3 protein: CASSRGQNQETQYF
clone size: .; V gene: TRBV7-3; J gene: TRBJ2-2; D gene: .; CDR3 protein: CASSFNSNTGELFF
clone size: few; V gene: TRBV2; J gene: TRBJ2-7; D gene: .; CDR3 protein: CASEGGTEGYEQYF
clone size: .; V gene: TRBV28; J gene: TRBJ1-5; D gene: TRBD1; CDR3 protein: CASSFWTGIDQPQHF
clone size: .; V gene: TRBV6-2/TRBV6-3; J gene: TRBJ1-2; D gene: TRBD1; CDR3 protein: CASSAGQGDYGYTF
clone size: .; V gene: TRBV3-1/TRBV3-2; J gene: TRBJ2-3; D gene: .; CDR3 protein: CASSQDFSASTDTQYF
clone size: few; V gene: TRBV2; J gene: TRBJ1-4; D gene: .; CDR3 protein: CASSLFGASEKLFF
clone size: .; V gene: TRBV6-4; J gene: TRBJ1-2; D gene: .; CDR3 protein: CASSEQGNIEYYGYTF
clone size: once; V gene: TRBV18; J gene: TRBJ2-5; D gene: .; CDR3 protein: CASSPTPGETQYF
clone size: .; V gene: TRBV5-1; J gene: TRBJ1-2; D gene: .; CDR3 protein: CASSPGAAGPYGYTF
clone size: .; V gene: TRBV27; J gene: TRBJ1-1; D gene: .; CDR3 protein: CASSLTRTDTEAFF
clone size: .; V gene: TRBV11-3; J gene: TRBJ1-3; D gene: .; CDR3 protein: CASSLAQESSTIYF
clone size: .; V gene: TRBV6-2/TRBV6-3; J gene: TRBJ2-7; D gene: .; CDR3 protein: CASSYSMTVREQYF
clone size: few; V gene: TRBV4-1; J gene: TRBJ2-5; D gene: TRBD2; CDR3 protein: CASSQQSSGGARGQETQYF
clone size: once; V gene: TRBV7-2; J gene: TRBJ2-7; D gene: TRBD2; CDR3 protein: CASSLTGTRNEQYF
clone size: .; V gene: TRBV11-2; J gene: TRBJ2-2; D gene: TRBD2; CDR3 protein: CASSPGLAGGRTGELFF
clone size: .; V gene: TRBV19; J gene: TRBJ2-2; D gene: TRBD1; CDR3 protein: CASSEQGVDTGELFF
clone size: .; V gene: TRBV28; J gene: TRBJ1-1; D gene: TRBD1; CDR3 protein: CASSFLGQGLTEAFF
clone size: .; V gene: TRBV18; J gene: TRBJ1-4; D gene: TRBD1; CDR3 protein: CASSTGQGALGEKLFF
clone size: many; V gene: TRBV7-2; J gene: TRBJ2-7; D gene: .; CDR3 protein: CASSLVAGLMYEQYF
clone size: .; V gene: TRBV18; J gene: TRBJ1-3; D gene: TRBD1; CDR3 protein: CASSPGRGQYAGNTIYF
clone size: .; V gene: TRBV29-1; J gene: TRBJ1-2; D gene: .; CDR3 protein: CSVARHLNYGYTF
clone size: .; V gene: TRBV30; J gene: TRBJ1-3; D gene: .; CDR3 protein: CAWGRGRSGNTIYF
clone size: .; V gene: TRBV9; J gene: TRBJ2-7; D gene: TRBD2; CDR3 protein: CASSVEAAASGGTYEQYF
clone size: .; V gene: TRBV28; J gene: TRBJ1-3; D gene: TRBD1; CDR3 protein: CASSLPQGAGNTIYF
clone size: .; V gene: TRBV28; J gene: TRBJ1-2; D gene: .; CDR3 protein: CASSFEGPRGYTF
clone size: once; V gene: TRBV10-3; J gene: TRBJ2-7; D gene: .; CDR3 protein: CAINPGPSGEQYF
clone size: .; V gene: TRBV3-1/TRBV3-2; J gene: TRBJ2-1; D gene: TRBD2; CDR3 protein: CASSHYSGGASNEQFF
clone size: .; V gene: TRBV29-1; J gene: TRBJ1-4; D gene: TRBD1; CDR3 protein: CSATLAGGAEKLFF
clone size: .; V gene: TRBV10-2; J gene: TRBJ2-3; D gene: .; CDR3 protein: CASSEISVGDTQYF
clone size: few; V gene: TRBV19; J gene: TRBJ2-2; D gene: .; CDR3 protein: CASSIGGAYTGELFF
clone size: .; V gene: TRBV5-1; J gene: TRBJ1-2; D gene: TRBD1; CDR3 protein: CASSLTGEARGYTF
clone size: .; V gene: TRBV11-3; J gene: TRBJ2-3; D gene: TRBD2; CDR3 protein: CASSLPRTSGHTDTQYF
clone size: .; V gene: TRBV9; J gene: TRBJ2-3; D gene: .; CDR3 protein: CASSKVDGSTDTQYF
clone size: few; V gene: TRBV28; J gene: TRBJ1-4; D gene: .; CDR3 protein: CASSRQGTPNEKLFF
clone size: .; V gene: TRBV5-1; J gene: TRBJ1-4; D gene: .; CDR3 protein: CASSEVVNEKLFF